Below, one TCR beta chain is given with its context. The sample belongs to a study of cytomegalovirus exposure and HLA in healthy donors. The wider study: There were about 85 million unique TCRs (from HLA-typed donors) in an early data release. Out of 398 genotyped donors, 81% belonged to the Caucasian-associated ancestry cluster.

This CDR3 is 19 amino acids long. V was pared by 6 bases and J by 3 bases, with 28 bases between. Germline values: CDR1 SGHAT, CDR2 FQNNGV. This PCR relied on a set of 60 Vbeta primers and 13 Jbeta primers. TCRdb's table, derived via immunoSEQ multiplex PCR, lists solely in-frame clones and lacks some. The sample carries about 190,000 clones, about 77% recorded once. The sequence was obtained from a man aged 30-40 years in good health and CMV-seropositive. The chain uses TRBV11-2 and TRBJ2-3, with a tentative D call TRBD2 (6 bases). Sequencing used PBMCs. The CDR3 DNA sequence: TGTGCCAGCAGTAACGATGCCGTCCGCGGGAAGGCCGGGACAGATACGCAGTATTTT. Translated: CASSNDAVRGKAGTDTQYF.